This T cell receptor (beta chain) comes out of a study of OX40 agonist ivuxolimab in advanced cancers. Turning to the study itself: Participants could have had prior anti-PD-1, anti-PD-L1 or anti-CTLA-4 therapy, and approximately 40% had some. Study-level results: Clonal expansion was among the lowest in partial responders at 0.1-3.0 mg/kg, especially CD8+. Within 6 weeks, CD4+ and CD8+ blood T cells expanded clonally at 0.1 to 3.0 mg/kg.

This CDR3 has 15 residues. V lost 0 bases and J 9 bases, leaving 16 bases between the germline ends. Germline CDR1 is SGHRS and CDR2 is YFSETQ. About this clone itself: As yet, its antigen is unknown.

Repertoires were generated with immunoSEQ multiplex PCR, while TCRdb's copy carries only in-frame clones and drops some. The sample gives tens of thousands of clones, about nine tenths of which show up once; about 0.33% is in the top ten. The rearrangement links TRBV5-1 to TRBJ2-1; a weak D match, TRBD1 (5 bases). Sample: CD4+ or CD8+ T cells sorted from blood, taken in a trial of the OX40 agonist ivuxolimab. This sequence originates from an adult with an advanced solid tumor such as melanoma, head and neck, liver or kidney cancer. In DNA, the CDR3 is TGCGCCAGCAGCTTGGGGTCAGGGTGGGCGTCTGAGCAGTTCTTC. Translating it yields CASSLGSGWASEQFF.